Listed below are T cell receptor beta chains from one sample, sequenced in a study of blood T cell repertoires in COVID-19. Measured with immunoSEQ multiplex PCR; TCRdb has only the in-frame clones, and not every one. The top ten clones hold about 2% of a sample with over 200,000 clones, about 90% of them seen once. Sequences were obtained from peripheral blood. Receptor source: a man in his forties or fifties with active or convalescent COVID-19. Each CDR3 is given with its conserved first and last residue. The D gene is left open where the match is weak. Only part of the rows carry a size: once, few, many, or a class if the clone is expanded.

d_gene	j_gene	v_gene	abundance	CDR3aa	CDR3nt
TRBD2	TRBJ2-1	TRBV5-1	.	CASSLGLAVNSYNEQFF	TGCGCCAGCAGCTTGGGTCTAGCGGTCAACTCCTACAATGAGCAGTTCTTC
TRBD1	TRBJ1-3	TRBV7-9	.	CASSQQGDRSGNTIYF	TGTGCCAGCAGCCAACAGGGGGACCGCTCTGGAAACACCATATATTTT
.	TRBJ2-6	TRBV5-1	.	CASTLRSGANVLTF	TGCGCCAGCACCCTGCGCTCTGGGGCCAACGTCCTGACTTTC
.	TRBJ1-2	TRBV7-2	once	CASSLDSNYGYTF	TGTGCCAGCAGCTTAGACAGTAACTATGGCTACACCTTC
TRBD2	TRBJ2-3	TRBV24-1	.	CATSDGSRLAASTDTQYF	TGTGCCACCAGTGACGGCTCGAGACTAGCGGCTAGCACAGATACGCAGTATTTT
.	TRBJ1-2	TRBV30	.	CACLLAVRNYGYTF	TGTGCCTGCCTATTAGCTGTGAGGAACTATGGCTACACCTTC
TRBD1	TRBJ2-1	TRBV19	.	CAVRTGVLNEQFF	TGTGCCGTAAGGACAGGGGTTTTAAATGAGCAGTTCTTC
TRBD2	TRBJ2-1	TRBV15	.	CATSRDNRLAGINEQFF	TGTGCCACCAGCAGAGATAACAGACTAGCGGGAATCAATGAGCAGTTCTTC
.	TRBJ2-1	TRBV24-1	.	CATSDYHSGSYNEQFF	TGTGCCACCAGTGATTACCATTCGGGGAGTTACAATGAGCAGTTCTTC
.	TRBJ1-4	TRBV5-1	.	CASSPVGGTNEKLFF	TGCGCCAGCAGCCCGGTGGGAGGAACTAATGAAAAACTGTTTTTT
TRBD1	TRBJ2-5	TRBV5-4	.	CATAPTGEQETQYF	TGTGCCACCGCCCCGACAGGGGAACAAGAGACCCAGTACTTC
.	TRBJ1-5	TRBV28	.	CASKQMGGSNQPQHF	TGTGCCAGCAAACAAATGGGGGGAAGCAATCAGCCCCAGCATTTT
TRBD1	TRBJ2-3	TRBV9	.	CASSVGQGGTDTQYF	TGTGCCAGCAGCGTAGGGCAGGGGGGCACAGATACGCAGTATTTT
TRBD2	TRBJ2-7	TRBV30	.	CAWSAVGASGGYEQYF	TGTGCCTGGAGCGCCGTCGGGGCTAGCGGGGGGTACGAGCAGTACTTC
.	TRBJ1-4	TRBV30	.	CAWSVMRVSHSTNEKLFF	TGTGCCTGGAGTGTAATGAGGGTCTCCCACTCAACTAATGAAAAACTGTTTTTT
.	TRBJ1-5	TRBV6-2/TRBV6-3	.	CASSYAQGQPQHF	TGTGCCAGCAGTTACGCACAGGGCCAGCCCCAGCATTTT
.	TRBJ2-2	TRBV7-9	.	CASSLESANTGELFF	TGTGCCAGCAGCTTAGAAAGCGCGAACACCGGGGAGCTGTTTTTT
TRBD1	TRBJ1-1	TRBV18	.	CASSLQGALDTEAFF	TGTGCCAGCTCCTTACAGGGGGCGCTCGACACTGAAGCTTTCTTT
.	TRBJ1-5	TRBV5-1	.	CASSLGEGGNQPQHF	TGCGCCAGCAGCTTGGGGGAAGGGGGAAATCAGCCCCAGCATTTT
.	TRBJ2-7	TRBV27	.	CASSATGYEQYF	TGTGCCAGCAGTGCGACAGGCTACGAGCAGTACTTC
.	TRBJ1-2	TRBV20-1	.	CSASSGAQSYGYTF	TGCAGTGCTAGTAGTGGGGCGCAAAGCTATGGCTACACCTTC
.	TRBJ2-5	TRBV11-3	.	CASSSQAGPQETQYF	TGTGCCAGCAGCTCACAGGCCGGCCCGCAAGAGACCCAGTACTTC
TRBD1	TRBJ1-4	TRBV5-1	.	CASSVPGTGIEKLFF	TGCGCCAGCAGCGTGCCCGGGACAGGGATCGAAAAACTGTTTTTT
.	TRBJ1-1	TRBV5-1	once	CASSLDRSRGEAFF	TGCGCCAGCAGCCTAGATCGCAGCCGGGGGGAAGCTTTCTTT
.	TRBJ2-7	TRBV18	few	CASSPWDNPYEQYF	TGTGCCAGCTCACCCTGGGACAATCCCTACGAGCAGTACTTC
TRBD1	TRBJ1-2	TRBV5-1	.	CASSPGTGGGYTF	TGCGCCAGCAGCCCCGGGACAGGGGGAGGCTACACCTTC
.	TRBJ1-3	TRBV7-9	few	CASSYLNGNTIYF	TGTGCCAGCAGCTACTTAAATGGAAACACCATATATTTT
TRBD1	TRBJ1-1	TRBV25-1	.	CASSDTLTLDRGGEAFF	TGTGCCAGCAGTGACACACTCACCCTAGACAGGGGGGGTGAAGCTTTCTTT
.	TRBJ1-1	TRBV27	.	CASSPRTGNTEAFF	TGTGCCAGCAGTCCCCGGACGGGAAACACTGAAGCTTTCTTT
TRBD2	TRBJ2-1	TRBV29-1	once	CSVDAGGPEDEQFF	TGCAGCGTTGATGCGGGAGGGCCGGAGGATGAGCAGTTCTTC
TRBD1	TRBJ2-5	TRBV11-2	.	CASSIGQGQETQYF	TGTGCCAGCAGCATAGGACAGGGCCAAGAGACCCAGTACTTC
.	TRBJ1-1	TRBV11-1	.	CASSPGRGNTEAFF	TGTGCCAGCAGCCCGGGTCGGGGGAACACTGAAGCTTTCTTT
.	TRBJ2-7	TRBV5-4	.	CASRRDRSEQYF	TGTGCCAGCAGACGCGACAGGAGCGAGCAGTACTTC
TRBD2	TRBJ2-5	TRBV4-1	once	CASSGSLAGGMETQYF	TGCGCCAGCAGCGGGTCACTAGCGGGAGGTATGGAGACCCAGTACTTC
.	TRBJ2-7	TRBV11-2	.	CASSSGVTEQYF	TGTGCCAGCAGCTCGGGGGTCACCGAGCAGTACTTC
.	TRBJ2-7	TRBV5-1	.	CASAIGSGPSYEQYF	TGCGCCAGCGCAATAGGCAGCGGACCGTCCTACGAGCAGTACTTC
TRBD1	TRBJ1-1	TRBV27	.	CASRRAGGTSTEAFF	TGTGCCAGCAGAAGGGCAGGGGGTACGTCCACTGAAGCTTTCTTT
.	TRBJ2-3	TRBV18	.	CASSPIIPQQTSTDTQYF	TGTGCCAGCTCACCTATCATCCCGCAGCAGACTAGCACAGATACGCAGTATTTT
.	TRBJ1-1	TRBV19	.	CATRGWTEAFF	TGTGCCACCCGGGGGTGGACTGAAGCTTTCTTT
.	TRBJ1-1	TRBV20-1	few	CSAPQVAEAFF	TGCAGTGCCCCACAGGTAGCTGAAGCTTTCTTT
.	TRBJ1-2	TRBV11-2	.	CASSLESRFYGYTF	TGTGCCAGCAGCTTAGAGTCCAGATTCTATGGCTACACCTTC
TRBD1	TRBJ2-7	TRBV5-1	.	CASSSIRDRGPYEQYF	TGCGCCAGCAGCAGTATACGGGACAGGGGGCCGTACGAGCAGTACTTC
TRBD1	TRBJ2-7	TRBV3-1/TRBV3-2	.	CASSQAGGNAYEQYF	TGTGCCAGCAGCCAAGCAGGGGGAAATGCCTACGAGCAGTACTTC
TRBD1	TRBJ2-3	TRBV20-1	.	CSARQGVQQYF	TGCAGTGCCAGACAGGGGGTACAGCAGTATTTT
.	TRBJ2-7	TRBV13	.	CASSLSGVGEQYF	TGTGCCAGCAGCTTGTCAGGGGTAGGCGAGCAGTACTTC
TRBD1	TRBJ2-7	TRBV5-1	few	CASSSGQGSTYEQYF	TGCGCCAGCAGCTCGGGACAGGGTTCCACCTACGAGCAGTACTTC
.	TRBJ1-6	TRBV6-5	.	CASRDNLWSPLHF	TGTGCCAGCAGGGACAACCTTTGGTCACCCCTCCACTTT
.	TRBJ1-5	TRBV20-1	.	CSASKQGWNNQPQHF	TGCAGTGCTAGTAAGCAGGGGTGGAACAATCAGCCCCAGCATTTT
.	TRBJ2-5	TRBV15	few	CATSKRIGVGETQYF	TGTGCCACCAGCAAGAGGATCGGGGTTGGAGAGACCCAGTACTTC
.	TRBJ1-2	TRBV10-3	.	CAIKEGINYGYTF	TGTGCCATCAAGGAGGGGATTAACTATGGCTACACCTTC
TRBD2	TRBJ2-7	TRBV28	.	CASSPMGRVIYEQYF	TGTGCCAGCAGTCCCATGGGGAGGGTGATCTACGAGCAGTACTTC
TRBD1	TRBJ2-7	TRBV16	few	CASSQYGQGWDEQYF	TGTGCCAGCAGCCAATACGGACAGGGTTGGGACGAGCAGTACTTC
.	TRBJ1-5	TRBV6-5	.	CASSSQGNQPQHF	TGTGCCAGCAGTTCACAGGGCAATCAGCCCCAGCATTTT
TRBD1	TRBJ1-2	TRBV24-1	.	CASTGGNYGYTF	TGTGCCTCGACAGGGGGTAACTATGGCTACACCTTC
.	TRBJ2-5	TRBV9	.	CASTRGAGMGETQYF	TGTGCCAGCACCCGTGGTGCGGGGATGGGTGAGACCCAGTACTTC
.	TRBJ1-2	TRBV30	.	CAWISGINYGYTF	TGTGCCTGGATTTCAGGGATCAACTATGGCTACACCTTC
TRBD1	TRBJ2-5	TRBV19	.	CASGNGQGASQYF	TGTGCCAGCGGAAACGGACAGGGCGCGTCCCAGTACTTC
.	TRBJ1-2	TRBV28	.	CASREQGPGDGYTF	TGTGCCAGCAGGGAGCAGGGGCCCGGTGATGGCTACACCTTC
TRBD1	TRBJ1-5	TRBV6-5	.	CASSWTGIGDQPQHF	TGTGCCAGCAGTTGGACAGGGATAGGGGATCAGCCCCAGCATTTT